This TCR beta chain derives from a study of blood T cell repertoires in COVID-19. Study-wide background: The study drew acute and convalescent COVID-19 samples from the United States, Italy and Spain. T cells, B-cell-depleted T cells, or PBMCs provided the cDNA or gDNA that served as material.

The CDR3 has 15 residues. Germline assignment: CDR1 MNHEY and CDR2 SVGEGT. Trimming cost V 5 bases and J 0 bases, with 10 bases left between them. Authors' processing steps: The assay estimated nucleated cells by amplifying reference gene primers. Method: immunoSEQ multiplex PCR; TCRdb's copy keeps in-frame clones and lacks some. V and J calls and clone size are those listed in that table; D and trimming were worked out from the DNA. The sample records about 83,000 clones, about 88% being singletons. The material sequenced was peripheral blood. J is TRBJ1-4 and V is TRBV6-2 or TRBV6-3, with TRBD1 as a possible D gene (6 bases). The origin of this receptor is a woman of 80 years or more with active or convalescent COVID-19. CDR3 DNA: TGTGCCAGCAGTACAGGGATCACAACTAATGAAAAACTGTTTTTT. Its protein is CASSTGITTNEKLFF.